This record looks at one T cell receptor beta chain sequence and its context. Its matching antigen is unknown. The ViraFEST assay expanded antigen-specific CD4+ T cells with viral peptide pools before sequencing. Subsequent to less than twelve days of culture, CD4+ T cells were isolated. The participants, recipients of two vaccine doses, got either BNT162b2 or mRNA-1273. Vaccine recipients lacked prior SARS-CoV-2 infection and had negative nucleocapsid antibodies. TCRdb's copy holds only in-frame clones and misses some; the assay was immunoSEQ multiplex PCR. The sample lists roughly 70,000 clones, about 80% occurring once. This sample was taken from a study of vaccination effects on CD4 cells after COVID-19. CDR1 and CDR2 from the germline V gene are KGHSH and LQKENI. Trimming pared 3 bases from V and 3 bases from J, leaving 7 bases between. CDR3 size: 13 residues. Study-wide results and caveats: Vaccine-induced clones in healthy vaccinees cross-reacted with common cold coronaviruses in only 1 of 255 cases.

The sequence derives from a human donor who received a COVID-19 vaccine. This specimen consisted of CD4+ T cells from PBMCs cultured with HCoV-OC43 spike peptides, obtained after COVID-19 vaccination. Subset: HCoV-OC43 spike overlapping peptide pool stimulation. The chain joins TRBV18 to TRBJ2-3; D uncertain. CDR3 amino acids: CASSPPETDTQYF. The CDR3 DNA reads as TGTGCCAGCTCACCCCCGGAGACAGATACGCAGTATTTT.